The clone carrying this T cell receptor beta chain was counted at least ten times. The junction departs from germline at one end; a sequencing error may be responsible. This entry comes from a study of response to subunit inactivated influenza vaccine. TCRdb recomputed calls from the RT-PCR reads with MiXCR, one row per CDR3 protein. The sample includes about 780,000 distinct CDR3 sequences, about a fifth of them seen just once. This CDR3 contains 12 residues. CDR1 is MNHEY and CDR2 is SVGEGT in the germline V gene. The chain is built from TRBV6-2 or TRBV6-3 and TRBJ2-1; the D gene could be TRBD1 or TRBD2 (5 bases each). The source of this sequence is a man aged 50 to 59 who received an inactivated influenza vaccine. The specimen was PBMCs from blood, collected 4 to 6 days after vaccination. The chain's CDR3 is CASSYRGPNSVF. As DNA, the CDR3 is TGTGCCAGCAGTTACAGGGGACCCAATTCGGTCTTC.